This TCR beta chain is from a study of Ad26.COV2.S vaccination and SARS-CoV-2 variants. General study results and limits: Reportedly, after vaccination the spike-specific CD8+ and CD4+ T cell responses displayed substantial breadth. Spike-specific TCR breadth was greater after Ad26.COV2.S than placebo.

The germline V gene has CDR1 SGHNT and CDR2 YYREEE (reference sequence). V gave up 2 bases and J gave up 8 bases, with 15 bases separating them. The CDR3 has 14 residues. Assay used: immunoSEQ multiplex PCR; TCRdb lists only in-frame clones, some missing. The sample shows 300,000 to 400,000 clones, 90% to 95% of them seen only once. Of note for this clone: The antigen is undetermined.

Sequences were derived from peripheral blood, sampled after recovery from COVID-19. This TCR was recovered from a human donor who had recovered from COVID-19. This rearrangement joins TRBV5-4 to TRBJ2-3; D tentatively fits TRBD1 or TRBD2 (5 bases each). Here the CDR3 DNA reads TGTGCCAGCAGCTTACCCGGGGCCGTGCGTACGCAGTATTTT. Translating gives CASSLPGAVRTQYF.